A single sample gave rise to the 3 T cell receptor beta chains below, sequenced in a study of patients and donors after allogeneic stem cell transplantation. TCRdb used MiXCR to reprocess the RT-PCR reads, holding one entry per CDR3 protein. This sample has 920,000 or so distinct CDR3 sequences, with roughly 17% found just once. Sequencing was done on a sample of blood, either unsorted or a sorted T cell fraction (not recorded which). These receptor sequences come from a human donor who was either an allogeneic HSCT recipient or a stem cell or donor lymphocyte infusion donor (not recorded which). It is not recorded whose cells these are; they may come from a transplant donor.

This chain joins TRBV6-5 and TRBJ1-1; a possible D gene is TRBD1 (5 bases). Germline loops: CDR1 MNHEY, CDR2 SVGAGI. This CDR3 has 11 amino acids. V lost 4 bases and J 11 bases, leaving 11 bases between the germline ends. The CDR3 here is CASSSGTVAFF. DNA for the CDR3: TGTGCCAGCAGTTCCGGGACTGTGGCTTTCTTT.

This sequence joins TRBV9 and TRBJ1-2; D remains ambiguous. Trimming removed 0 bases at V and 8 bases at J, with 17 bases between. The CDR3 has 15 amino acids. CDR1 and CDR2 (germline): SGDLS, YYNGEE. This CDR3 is CASSVEAGHPRGYTF. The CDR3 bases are TGTGCCAGCAGCGTAGAGGCGGGCCACCCTCGGGGCTACACCTTC.

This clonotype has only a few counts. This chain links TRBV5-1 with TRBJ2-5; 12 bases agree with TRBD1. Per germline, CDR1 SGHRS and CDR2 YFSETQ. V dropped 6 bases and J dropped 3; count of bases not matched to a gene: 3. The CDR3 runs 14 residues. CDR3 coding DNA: TGCGCCAGCACTGGGACAGGGGGCAAAGAGACCCAGTACTTC. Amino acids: CASTGTGGKETQYF.